Sequencing of this T cell receptor beta chain was carried out in a study of T cell repertoires in cytomegalovirus infection (dated 2019 in TCRdb). About the investigation overall: Alongside well-studied HLA-B-restricted epitopes, the peptide stimulations were aimed at recently identified HLA-C-restricted CMV epitopes, whose presentation resists viral immunomodulation. The HLA type of each donor mattered for the analysis, because public TCR beta signatures pointed to carriage of CMV infection along with the matching HLA type.

In light of the paper, this sample's treatment or condition label describes: in vitro stimulation with specific CMV peptide epitopes to enrich CMV-specific T cells. A note on this clonotype: There is no known antigen for this receptor. It has no much larger one-base neighbor in the sample; base qualities were not kept.

The paper's findings and limits, for the study overall: In the ex vivo response, HLA-C-restricted CMV-specific TCR beta clonotypes were dominant, and in two of eight donors the single most frequent clonotype came from this HLA-C-restricted group. In both this cohort and an independent cohort of approximately 350 donors, the cumulative frequency of public TCR beta family members distinguished carriers of CMV infection plus the relevant HLA type.

Including the terminal cysteine and phenylalanine, the CDR3 comprises 15 residues. Only the CDR3 part of the read is kept: 45 bases, read in frame from the first base. V and J are truncated by 2 bases and 7 bases respectively, leaving an intervening sequence of 15 bases. The sequencing machine was an Illumina HiSeq 1500. TCRdb handled the public reads itself, with Q25 trimming in fastp and clone calling in MiXCR, and kept productive beta chains. Every CDR3 protein is listed once, alongside the most common genes and DNA of its rows. In all, the sample holds some 590,000 distinct CDR3 sequences, and 35% to 50% of those were seen once. 48% of the sample rests with the top ten.

The origin of this receptor is a human donor in good health (CMV status not recorded). Some clones in this sample may be carry-over from other donors' samples. The sequenced sample was cultured PBMCs, obtained from culture after CMV antigen stimulation. The chain employs TRBV12-3 or TRBV12-4 and TRBJ1-5; a tentative D call is TRBD1 (5 bases match). The DNA is TGTGCCAGCAGTTTAAAAGGGCAGGGTAGCCAGCCCCAGCATTTT. Its coded protein is CASSLKGQGSQPQHF.